Below are 17 T cell receptor beta chains sequenced from a single sample in a study of blood T cell repertoires in COVID-19. The assay was immunoSEQ multiplex PCR, and TCRdb's table has in-frame clones only and misses some. The table has approximately 160,000 clones, 60% to 85% seen once. Specimen: peripheral blood. The receptor set was obtained from a man aged 55 to 70 with acute or convalescent COVID-19.

V and J are TRBV30 and TRBJ1-1; the D gene is possibly TRBD1 (6 bases). Trimming stripped 5 bases from V and 3 bases from J, with 10 bases between. The CDR3 contains 12 residues. Germline values: CDR1 GTSNPN, CDR2 SVGIG (reference sequence). In nucleotides, the CDR3 is TGTGCCTGGTTACAGGGTTACACTGAAGCTTTCTTT. Translated, it gives CAWLQGYTEAFF.

V and J are TRBV5-5 and TRBJ1-4, with no clear D. Germline V gives CDR1 SGHKS, CDR2 YYEKEE (reference sequence). V lost 4 bases and J 0 bases, leaving 10 bases between the germline ends. The CDR3 totals 15 residues. For the CDR3, the DNA is TGTGCCAGCAGCCCGGACGGGGCAACTAATGAAAAACTGTTTTTT. It translates to CASSPDGATNEKLFF.

The V and J genes are TRBV4-2 and TRBJ1-1; maybe TRBD1 (6 bases). Per germline, CDR1 LGHNA and CDR2 YNFKEQ. Between the trimmed V and J ends, which lost 3 bases and 5 bases, there was a span of 13 bases. CDR3 length: 14 amino acids. The CDR3, as DNA: TGTGCCAGCAGCCAGGTACAGGGCGGGACTGAAGCTTTCTTT. Translated, it gives CASSQVQGGTEAFF.

This chain links TRBV24-1 with TRBJ1-1, with D perhaps TRBD1 (5 bases). With 7 bases removed from V and 14 bases from J, the gap between germline ends came to 25 bases. Germline CDR1 reads KGHDR; CDR2 reads SFDVKD. CDR3 length: 14 amino acids. The CDR3 DNA follows: TGTGCCACCAGCGCCGGGGGATTGCGGGATCCTCCCTTCTTT. This gives the protein CATSAGGLRDPPFF.

The J gene is TRBJ2-7, the V gene TRBV11-2, with TRBD1 matching 9 bases. CDR1 SGHAT and CDR2 FQNNGV come from the germline V gene. J lost 3 bases, V lost 5 bases, and 8 bases had no gene match. The CDR3 has 15 residues. CDR3: CASSGRDRAGYEQYF. The DNA of the CDR3 is TGTGCCAGCAGCGGCCGGGACAGGGCGGGCTACGAGCAGTACTTC.

The genes are TRBV10-1 and TRBJ2-3; D is uncertain. In germline, CDR1 is WNHNN, CDR2 SYGVQD (reference sequence). V lost 0 bases, J lost 0 bases, and 10 bases lay in between. The CDR3 consists of 16 residues. CDR3 sequence reads: CASSESSTTSTDTQYF. CDR3 coding DNA: TGCGCCAGCAGTGAGTCGTCTACCACTAGCACAGATACGCAGTATTTT.

This chain links TRBV23-1 with TRBJ2-4, with D possibly being TRBD1 (6 bases). TRBV23-1 counts as an open reading frame of uncertain function. The germline V and J ends were trimmed by 2 bases and 8 bases, with 19 bases remaining between them. The CDR3 consists of 16 residues. CDR3 protein: CASSQPRDTRLDIQYF. CDR3 DNA: TGCGCCAGCAGTCAACCGAGGGACACCCGGCTGGACATTCAGTACTTC.

The CDR3 region has the DNA TGTGCCAGCAGCGCCGGGACAGGGGGGTCGGGAGAGCAGTACTTC. Translating gives CASSAGTGGSGEQYF. The rearrangement joins TRBV9 to TRBJ2-7; TRBD1 agrees at 11 bases. Looked up from germline, CDR1 is SGDLS and CDR2 is YYNGEE. The CDR3 runs to 15 residues. The J segment lost 7 bases and the V segment lost 3 bases, leaving 9 bases of the junction unmatched.

The chain couples TRBV4-1 to TRBJ2-1; TRBD2 matches 7 bases. The J segment lost 6 bases and the V segment lost 3 bases, leaving 11 bases of the junction unmatched. The CDR3 is 16 amino acids. Per germline, CDR1 MGHRA and CDR2 YSYEKL. Here the CDR3 reads CASSHSPGGQSNEQFF. CDR3 DNA sequence: TGCGCCAGCAGCCACTCCCCGGGGGGTCAGTCCAATGAGCAGTTCTTC.

V usage is TRBV19 and J usage is TRBJ1-2; D call uncertain. The length of the CDR3 is 12 residues. V lost 3 bases, J lost 7 bases, and 9 bases lay in between. Germline-derived CDR1 and CDR2 are LNHDA and SQIVND (reference sequence). The DNA for the CDR3 is TGTGCCAGTAGTATCCGGGGTCGTGGCTACACCTTC. Translated, it gives CASSIRGRGYTF.

The chain combines TRBV19 with TRBJ2-3, with D perhaps TRBD1 (6 bases). This CDR3 is built from 14 residues. Germline V lookup: CDR1 LNHDA, CDR2 SQIVND (reference sequence). Trimming stripped 3 bases from V and 5 bases from J, with 12 bases between. The CDR3 sequence: CASSMGAVLDTQYF. CDR3 coding DNA: TGTGCCAGTAGTATGGGGGCGGTCCTAGATACGCAGTATTTT. Full variable domain (missing parts from reference TRBV19 and TRBJ2-3): DGGITQSPKYLFRKEGQNVTLSCEQNLNHDAMYWYRQDPGQGLRLIYYSQIVNDFQKGDIAEGYSVSREKKESFPLTVTSAQKNPTAFYLCASSMGAVLDTQYFGPGTRLTVL.

Here the CDR3 DNA reads TGTGCCAGCAGCCAACCACTCCTCAGGGGGAGATCCTACAATGAGCAGTTCTTC. It is translated as CASSQPLLRGRSYNEQFF. The chain combines TRBV3-1 (or the pseudogene TRBV3-2) with TRBJ2-1; 7 bases fit TRBD1. V gave up 2 bases and J gave up 1 base; unmatched junction bases: 11. This CDR3 has 18 residues. Germline CDR1 and CDR2: LGHDT and YNNKEL (reference sequence).

The chain couples TRBV7-2 to TRBJ1-2, with 8 positions matching TRBD1. Germline CDR1 reads SGHTA; CDR2 reads FQGNSA. The CDR3 is made up of 14 amino acids. With V trimmed by 5 bases and J by 3 bases, 5 bases remained unmatched. The CDR3 nucleotides read TGTGCCAGCAGCCCCCAGGGGGCTGACTATGGCTACACCTTC. Translating gives CASSPQGADYGYTF.

The chain joins TRBV3-1 (or the pseudogene TRBV3-2) to TRBJ1-1; tentatively, D is TRBD1 (5 bases). Trimming took off 3 bases at V and 1 base at J, with 15 bases between the two ends. Germline values: CDR1 LGHDT, CDR2 YNNKEL (reference sequence). This CDR3 comprises 16 residues. The CDR3 DNA reads TGTGCCAGCAGCCATCGGGTTTGGGGCTCGAACACTGAAGCTTTCTTT. It specifies CASSHRVWGSNTEAFF.

This clone occurred a few times. The chain combines TRBV6-5 with TRBJ1-5; no reliable D call. Germline V gene data show CDR1 as MNHEY and CDR2 as SVGAGI. Deletions cut 2 bases from V and 6 bases from J, with 8 bases between. This CDR3 spans 13 amino acids. The CDR3 loop is CASSYKEAQPQHF. DNA for the CDR3: TGTGCCAGCAGTTACAAGGAGGCTCAGCCCCAGCATTTT.

The J gene is TRBJ2-3, the V gene TRBV19; D unclear. Germline V gene lookup returns CDR1 LNHDA and CDR2 SQIVND (reference sequence). The CDR3 runs 11 residues. V lost 9 bases, J lost 14 bases, and 18 bases lay in between. The CDR3 sequence is CASLMAPPRYF. The CDR3 DNA follows: TGTGCCAGCCTTATGGCCCCCCCCCGGTATTTT.

The CDR3 here is CASSPHPGYNEQFF. CDR3 sequence (DNA): TGTGCCAGCAGCCCCCACCCGGGCTACAATGAGCAGTTCTTC. The chain uses TRBV7-3 and TRBJ2-1; D gene unclear. Trimming left V 5 bases short and J 3 bases short, with 11 bases between. The CDR3 loop spans 14 amino acids. Germline assignment: CDR1 SGHTA and CDR2 FQGTGA.